The T cell receptor (beta chain) under discussion was sequenced for a study of blood T cell repertoires in COVID-19. Study context: Sites in the United States, Italy and Spain provided acute and convalescent COVID-19 samples. T cells, B-cell-depleted T cells, or PBMCs provided the cDNA or gDNA that served as material.

Methods used by the authors: Amplification with reference gene primers provided the estimates of nucleated cell counts. Profiling relied on immunoSEQ multiplex PCR, and the TCRdb table lists in-frame clones only, not all of them. The V and J calls and clone size were taken over from that table, and D and trimming were inferred from the DNA. This table has hundreds of thousands of clones, approximately 80% appearing once. Looked up from germline, CDR1 is LNHDA and CDR2 is SQIVND (reference sequence). CDR3 length: 16 amino acids. The trim removed 5 bases at V and 8 bases at J, leaving 16 bases unmatched.

Sequences were obtained from peripheral blood. This TCR came from a woman aged 45-65 years with active or convalescent COVID-19. The gene calls are TRBV19 and TRBJ1-1; 8 nucleotides agree with TRBD1. The CDR3 spells CASSPDRGVISGEAFF. The CDR3 DNA is TGTGCCAGTAGTCCAGACAGGGGTGTCATTTCGGGGGAAGCTTTCTTT.